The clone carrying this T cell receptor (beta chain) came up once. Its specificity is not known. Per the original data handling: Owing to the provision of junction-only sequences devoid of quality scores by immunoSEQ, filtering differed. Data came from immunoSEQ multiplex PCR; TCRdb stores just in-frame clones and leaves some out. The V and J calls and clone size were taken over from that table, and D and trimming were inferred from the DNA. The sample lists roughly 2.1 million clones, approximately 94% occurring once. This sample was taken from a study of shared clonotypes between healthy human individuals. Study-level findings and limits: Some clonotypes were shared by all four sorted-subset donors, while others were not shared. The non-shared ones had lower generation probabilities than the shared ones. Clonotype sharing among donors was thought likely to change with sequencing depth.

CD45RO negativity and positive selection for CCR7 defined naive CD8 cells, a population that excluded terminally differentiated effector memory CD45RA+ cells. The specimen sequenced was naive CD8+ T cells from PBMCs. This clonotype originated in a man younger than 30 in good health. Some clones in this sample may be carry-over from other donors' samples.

CDR3 sequence reads: CASSGLAGLPYEQYF. The CDR3 DNA reads as TGTGCCAGTAGTGGACTAGCGGGCCTTCCCTACGAGCAGTACTTC. The chain carries TRBV19 and TRBJ2-7; the match to TRBD2 covers 11 bases. The CDR3 loop spans 15 amino acids. V lost 5 bases to trimming and J lost 2 bases; unmatched junction nucleotides: 5. CDR1 LNHDA and CDR2 SQIVND come from the germline V gene (reference sequence).